Below are 5 T cell receptor beta chains sequenced from a single sample in a study of T cell responses to AZD1222 COVID-19 vaccine. Assay used: immunoSEQ multiplex PCR; TCRdb lists only in-frame clones, some missing. The sample has more than 95,000 clones, more than 65% seen once. The material was peripheral blood, obtained 28 days after the second AZD1222 dose. The receptors derive from an adult who received the AZD1222 COVID-19 vaccine.

The chain uses TRBV7-6 and TRBJ1-1, with D unclear. With 4 bases removed from V and 1 base from J, the gap between germline ends came to 7 bases. Germline V gives CDR1 SGHVS, CDR2 FNYEAQ. The CDR3 runs to 13 residues. The CDR3 protein is CASSSQWNTEAFF. CDR3 nucleotide sequence: TGTGCCAGCAGCTCGCAGTGGAACACTGAAGCTTTCTTT.

The chain has TRBV4-3 and TRBJ1-2, with D possibly matching TRBD1 (5 bases). Germline values: CDR1 LGHNA, CDR2 YSLEER. The CDR3 has 17 amino acids. Deletions cut 0 bases from V and 2 bases from J, with 16 bases between. Written as DNA, the CDR3 is TGCGCCAGCAGCCAAGAGCCCTACAGGTCCCCCAACTATGGCTACACCTTC. As protein: CASSQEPYRSPNYGYTF.

The chain couples TRBV27 to TRBJ2-7, with TRBD1 identical over 9 bases. The germline gives CDR1 MNHEY, CDR2 SMNVEV (reference sequence). This CDR3 comprises 14 residues. J lost 2 bases, V lost 6 bases, and 5 bases had no gene match. The CDR3 nucleotides are TGTGCCAGCAGATTGGGACAGGGTACCTACGAGCAGTACTTC. Its protein is CASRLGQGTYEQYF.

The V gene is TRBV5-1, the J gene TRBJ2-5; tentative D call: TRBD1 (5 bases). Germline V gene sequence: CDR1 SGHRS, CDR2 YFSETQ. The length of the CDR3 is 14 residues. Trimming took 0 bases from V and 5 from J, leaving 11 bases between them. The CDR3 spells CASSLDVGLETQYF. CDR3 DNA: TGCGCCAGCAGCTTGGATGTGGGGCTCGAGACCCAGTACTTC.

The table lists this clone with a few counts. The J gene is TRBJ1-2, the V gene TRBV12-3 or TRBV12-4, with a tentative D call TRBD1 (6 bases). The CDR3 covers 13 residues. Trimming took 5 bases from V and 2 from J, leaving 9 bases between them. The CDR3: CASSTGTNYGYTF. The CDR3 coding sequence is TGTGCCAGCAGTACCGGGACAAACTATGGCTACACCTTC.